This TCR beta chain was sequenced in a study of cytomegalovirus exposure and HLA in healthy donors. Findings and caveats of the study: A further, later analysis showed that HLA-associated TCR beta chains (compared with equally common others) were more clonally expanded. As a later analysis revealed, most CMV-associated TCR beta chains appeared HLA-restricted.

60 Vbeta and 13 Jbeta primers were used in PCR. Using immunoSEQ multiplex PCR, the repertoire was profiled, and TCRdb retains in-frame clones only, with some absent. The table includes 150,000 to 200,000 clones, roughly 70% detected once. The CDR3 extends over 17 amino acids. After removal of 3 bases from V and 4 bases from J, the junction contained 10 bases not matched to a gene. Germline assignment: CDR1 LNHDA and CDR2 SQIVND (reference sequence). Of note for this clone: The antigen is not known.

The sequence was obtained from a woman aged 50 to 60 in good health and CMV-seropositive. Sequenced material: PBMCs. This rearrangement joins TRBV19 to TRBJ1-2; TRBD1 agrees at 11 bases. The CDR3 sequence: CASSISGTGGGSYGYTF. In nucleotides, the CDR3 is TGTGCCAGTAGTATTTCCGGGACAGGGGGTGGAAGCTATGGCTACACCTTC.